This T cell receptor (beta chain) was identified in a study of cytomegalovirus exposure and HLA in healthy donors (TCRdb year 2017). A note on the overall study: A later analysis indicated that the roughly 130 validation repertoires were generated on the platform also employed for the roughly 650 repertoires of the first cohort. The study was designed to test whether signatures of past pathogen exposure could be identified by cataloging public T cell receptors. Along with the roughly 670-subject first cohort, a separate validation cohort of roughly 110 different subjects was used. To predict cytomegalovirus infection status, the study brought together high-throughput TCR immunosequencing, statistical association of individual TCRs with disease status, and machine learning.

The research as a whole found: A few of the identified cytomegalovirus-associated TCR beta chains were confirmed in vitro to be specific for cytomegalovirus antigens. A later analysis had no HLA typing for the validation cohort, so co-occurrence there was scored across all 110 or so repertoires. It was suggested by the authors that the approach could potentially be generalized to other disease states and immunological phenotypes. The study listed 150 to 200 TCR beta chains as associated with cytomegalovirus. Cytomegalovirus status was reported to be diagnosed by the classifier with high specificity and sensitivity in both the original and validation cohorts. Most TCR sequences were observed very rarely across donors, whereas some public TCRs were present in many individuals. A later analysis found that TCRs clustered in the first cohort also tended to co-occur in the 120 validation repertoires, with 94% of cluster scores above 0.

Separate from the approximately 700-subject first cohort, the validation cohort of roughly 120 subjects was the group to which the donors belonged. This clone was detected only once. Its binding antigen is unknown. No qualities accompany the bases; no much larger clone lies one base away. Based on the germline V gene, the CDR1 and CDR2 sequences are SGDLS and YYNGEE. V lost 4 bases and J lost 4 bases; the stretch between them is 17 bases long. The CDR3 spans 16 residues, from the cysteine through the phenylalanine. Of all the DNA, just the CDR3 is kept, 48 bases in frame from base 1. The library was generated by the immunoSEQ multiplex PCR assay. In the paper's pipeline: A statistical classification framework was built to diagnose cytomegalovirus status from the catalog of TCR beta chain sequences. This immuneACCESS table, as held by TCRdb, lists in-frame sequences with V and J called but not all clones. Of the missing ones, under half trace to an unresolved V gene in checked studies; the others have no known cause. V, J and clone size derive from that table, while D and trimming were established from the DNA sequence. The sample yields fewer than 90,000 clones; roughly 94% were counted once. The ten largest make up roughly 3.4% of the sample.

The sample consisted of PBMCs. The clonotype was recovered from a woman younger than 35 in good health and CMV-seropositive. Recombination connected TRBV9 to TRBJ1-4, with TRBD1 tentatively as D gene (5 bases match). At the DNA level, the sequence is TGTGCCAGCAGCCGATACGGGGGGATACTTAATGAAAAACTGTTTTTT. It codes for CASSRYGGILNEKLFF.